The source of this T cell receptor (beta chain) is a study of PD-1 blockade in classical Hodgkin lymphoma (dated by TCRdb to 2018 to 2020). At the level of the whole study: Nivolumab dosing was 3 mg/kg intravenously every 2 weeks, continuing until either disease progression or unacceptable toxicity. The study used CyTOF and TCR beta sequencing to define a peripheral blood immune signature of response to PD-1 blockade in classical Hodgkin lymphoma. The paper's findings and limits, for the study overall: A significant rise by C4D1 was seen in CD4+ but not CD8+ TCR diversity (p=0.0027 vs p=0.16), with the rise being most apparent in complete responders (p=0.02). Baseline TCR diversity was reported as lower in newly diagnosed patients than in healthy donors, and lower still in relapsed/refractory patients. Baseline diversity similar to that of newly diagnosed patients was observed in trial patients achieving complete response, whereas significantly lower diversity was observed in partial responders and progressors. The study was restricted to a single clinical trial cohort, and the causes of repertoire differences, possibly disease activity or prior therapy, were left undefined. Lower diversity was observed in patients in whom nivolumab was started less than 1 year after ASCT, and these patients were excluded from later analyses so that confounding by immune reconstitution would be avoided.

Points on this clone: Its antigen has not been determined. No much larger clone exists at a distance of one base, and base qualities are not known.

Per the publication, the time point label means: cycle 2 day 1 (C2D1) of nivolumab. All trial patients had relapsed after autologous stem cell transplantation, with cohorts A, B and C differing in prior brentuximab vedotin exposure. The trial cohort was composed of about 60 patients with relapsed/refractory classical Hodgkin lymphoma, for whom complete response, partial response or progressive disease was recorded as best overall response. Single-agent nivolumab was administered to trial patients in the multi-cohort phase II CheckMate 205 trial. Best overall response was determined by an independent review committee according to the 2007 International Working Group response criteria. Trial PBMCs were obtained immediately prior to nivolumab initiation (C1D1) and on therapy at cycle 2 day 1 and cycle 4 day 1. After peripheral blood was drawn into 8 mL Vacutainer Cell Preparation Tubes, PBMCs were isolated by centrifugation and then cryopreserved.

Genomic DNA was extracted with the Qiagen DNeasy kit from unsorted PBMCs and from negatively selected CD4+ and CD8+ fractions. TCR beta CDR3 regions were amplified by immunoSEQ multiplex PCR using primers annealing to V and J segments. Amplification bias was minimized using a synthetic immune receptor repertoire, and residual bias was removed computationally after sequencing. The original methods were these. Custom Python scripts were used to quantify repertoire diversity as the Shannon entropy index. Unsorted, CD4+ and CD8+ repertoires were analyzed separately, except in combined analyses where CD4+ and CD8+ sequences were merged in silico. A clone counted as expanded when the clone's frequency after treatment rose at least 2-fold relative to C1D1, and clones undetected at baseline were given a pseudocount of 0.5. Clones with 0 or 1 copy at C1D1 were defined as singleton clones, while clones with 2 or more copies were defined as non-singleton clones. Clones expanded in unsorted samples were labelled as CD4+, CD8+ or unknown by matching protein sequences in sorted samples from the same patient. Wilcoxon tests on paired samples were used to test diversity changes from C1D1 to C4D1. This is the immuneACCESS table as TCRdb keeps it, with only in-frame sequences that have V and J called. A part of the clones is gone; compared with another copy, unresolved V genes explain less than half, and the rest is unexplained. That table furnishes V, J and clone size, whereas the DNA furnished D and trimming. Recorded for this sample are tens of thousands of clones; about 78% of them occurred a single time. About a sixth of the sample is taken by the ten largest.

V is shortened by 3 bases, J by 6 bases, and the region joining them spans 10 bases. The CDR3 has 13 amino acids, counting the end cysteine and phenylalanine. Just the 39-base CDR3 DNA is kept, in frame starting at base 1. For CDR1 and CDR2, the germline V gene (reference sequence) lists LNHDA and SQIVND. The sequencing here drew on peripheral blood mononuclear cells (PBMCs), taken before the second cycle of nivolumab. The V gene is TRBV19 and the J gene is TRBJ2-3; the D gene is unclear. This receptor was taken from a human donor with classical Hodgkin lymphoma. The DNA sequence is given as TGTGCCAGTAGTATTGCGGTTGGGGATACGCAGTATTTT. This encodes CASSIAVGDTQYF.